The T cell receptor (beta chain) under discussion was sequenced for a study of shared clonotypes between healthy human individuals. Study findings and constraints: Sorted-subset sequencing was shown by rarefaction to be incomplete despite large depth.

Concerning this clone: What it binds is not known.

This CDR3 has 13 residues. The V end lost 2 bases, the J end lost 5 bases, and 9 bases lay between the germline ends. Germline assignment: CDR1 SGHTA and CDR2 FQGTGA. Generated by immunoSEQ multiplex PCR, the TCRdb table keeps only in-frame clones and is missing some. This table has about 2.3 million clones, 80% to 95% appearing once. The chain employs TRBV7-3 and TRBJ2-5, with D unresolved. Sequencing was performed on naive CD4+ T cells from PBMCs. The sample's subset: CD45RA+ positively selected. The sequence was obtained from a man between 18 and 35 years old in good health. Some clones in this sample may be carry-over from other donors' samples. CDR3 in amino acids: CASSLPGSETQYF. The DNA of the CDR3 is TGTGCCAGCAGCTTACCCGGGTCGGAGACCCAGTACTTC.